A selection of T cell receptor beta chains follows, all from one sample in a study of blood T cells in healthy people across ages. MiXCR was run by TCRdb on the 5' RACE reads, yielding one entry per CDR3 protein. In the table there are more than 900,000 distinct CDR3 sequences, 29% of which are singletons. These records were also assigned to another study, of T cells of mothers and their children.

The sequenced material came from blood. The origin of the receptors is a woman between 35 and 50 years old in good health. Both conserved end residues are trimmed from each CDR3.

v_call	cdr3_length	j_call	cdr3_aa
TRBV11-2	14	TRBJ2-5	ASSMGAGGPQETQY
TRBV7-8	13	TRBJ2-7	ASSARTATSYEQY
TRBV28	14	.	ASSLSDRVDVYEQY
TRBV7-7	12	TRBJ2-2	ASSRDINTGELF
TRBV7-8	14	TRBJ1-2	ASSRGLGREARGYT
TRBV3-1	15	TRBJ2-4	ASSQGLAGGVKNIQY
TRBV20-1	13	TRBJ1-5	SASRPGASNQPQH
TRBV28	13	TRBJ1-6	ASILHRTDNSPLH
TRBV6-1	13	TRBJ1-2	ASMPRTGSNYGYT
TRBV3-1	13	TRBJ1-5	ASSQDLGGEQPQH
TRBV7-2	12	TRBJ2-5	ASSRWGAKETQY
TRBV6-5	14	TRBJ2-5	ASSRRLAQGQETQY
TRBV28	14	TRBJ2-2	ASSLWTSGNTGELF
TRBV24-1	13	TRBJ1-2	ATSDFPTGRDGYT
TRBV15	14	TRBJ2-7	ATSREEAGGPYEQY
TRBV12-3/TRBV12-4	12	TRBJ2-7	ASSSTSGYYEQY
TRBV29-1	10	TRBJ1-2	SVWDSNYGYT
TRBV28	12	TRBJ1-2	ASSSGTARYGYT
TRBV28	13	TRBJ2-5	ASTLRTSDLGTQY
TRBV12-3/TRBV12-4	12	TRBJ2-7	ASSYGARGYEQY
TRBV19	13	TRBJ1-1	ASSSPRRGDTEAF
TRBV15	13	TRBJ2-2	ATSRTSMNTGELF
TRBV4-3	13	TRBJ2-7	ASSRERTSVYEQY
TRBV28	13	TRBJ2-7	ASNGVGSPTYEQY
TRBV13	12	.	ASSLRQGMKTQY
TRBV28	11	TRBJ1-2	ASRLQGYCGHT
TRBV7-2	12	TRBJ2-3	ASSSKGVWDTQY
TRBV29-1	11	TRBJ1-4	SVEDRVGEKRF
TRBV9	10	TRBJ2-1	ASSVVGDEQF
TRBV7-9	10	TRBJ1-1	ASSLVHTEAF
TRBV18	16	TRBJ2-6	ASSPRADSLSGANVLT
TRBV7-2	14	TRBJ2-4	ASSLDHRVAKNIQY
TRBV29-1	10	TRBJ1-2	SVVLSNYGYT
TRBV4-2	15	TRBJ2-1	ASSQVRTEMEGNEQF
TRBV3-1	12	TRBJ2-1	ASSLLRTSNEQF
TRBV4-1	12	TRBJ2-7	ASSQPQGFYEQY
TRBV5-6	13	TRBJ2-7	ASSTDRGSSYEQY